This T cell receptor beta chain was identified in a study of T cell changes during pregnancy in multiple sclerosis. V lost 5 bases, J lost 4 bases, and 12 bases stayed unmatched. CDR1 is SGHVS, CDR2 FQNEAQ, per germline. This CDR3 is built from 16 residues. The repertoire was sequenced with immunoSEQ multiplex PCR; TCRdb's copy has only in-frame clones and lacks some. The sample lists about 130,000 clones, roughly 95% occurring once. Sequencing was performed on peripheral blood, taken after pregnancy. The J gene is TRBJ2-7, the V gene TRBV7-8; TRBD1 aligns across 9 bases. The source is a female donor with multiple sclerosis, enrolled in a pregnancy study. CDR3 residues: CASSQRRDRAHYEQYF. CDR3 bases: TGTGCCAGCAGCCAGCGGCGGGACAGGGCCCATTACGAGCAGTACTTC.